This passage covers 5 T cell receptor beta chains from one sample sequenced in a study of blood T cell repertoires in COVID-19. Libraries were prepared by immunoSEQ multiplex PCR; TCRdb keeps only in-frame clonotypes and omits some of them. The top ten clones hold roughly 2.9% of a sample with 170,000 or so clones, 75% to 90% of them seen once. The sequenced sample was peripheral blood. These receptors all come from an older woman with acute or convalescent COVID-19.

In its sample, this clone was seen once. The chain couples TRBV6-6 to TRBJ1-2; no clear D gene. V was shortened by 6 bases and J by 1 base, with 12 bases between the two germline ends. CDR1 MNHNY and CDR2 SVGAGI come from the germline V gene (reference sequence). This CDR3 has 14 residues. The CDR3 sequence: CASSGSGFNYGYTF. The CDR3 DNA sequence: TGTGCCAGCAGCGGTTCGGGGTTTAACTATGGCTACACCTTC.

The chain links TRBV3-1 (or the pseudogene TRBV3-2) to TRBJ2-1; 13 bases agree with TRBD2. The V gene end was trimmed by 0 bases and the J gene end by 9 bases; junction bases not matched to a gene: 5. Germline V gene data show CDR1 as LGHDT and CDR2 as YNNKEL (reference sequence). CDR3 length: 16 amino acids. The CDR3, as DNA: TGTGCCAGCAGCCAAGAAGGACTAGCGGGGGAAGGTGAGCAGTTCTTC. Protein product: CASSQEGLAGEGEQFF.

The rearrangement links TRBV4-3 to TRBJ2-3; 7 bases align to TRBD2. V lost 0 bases to trimming and J lost 2 bases; unmatched junction nucleotides: 11. The CDR3 contains 18 residues. Per the germline V gene, CDR1 is LGHNA and CDR2 is YSLEER. CDR3 nucleotides: TGCGCCAGCAGCCAAGACTCCGTGGTCGGGGGGATCACAGATACGCAGTATTTT. This translates into CASSQDSVVGGITDTQYF.

As to this clone: The junction does not match germline at one end; this may be a read error. This rearrangement joins TRBV7-7 to TRBJ2-3; 7 bases align to TRBD1. The V gene's germline CDR1 is SSHAT and CDR2 FNYEAQ (reference sequence). The CDR3 contains 15 residues. The CDR3 nucleotides are TGTGCTAGCAGCCCGGGACAGTCTCTCACAGATACGCAGTATTTT. Protein sequence: CASSPGQSLTDTQYF.

The chain employs TRBV6-5 and TRBJ1-1; 7 bases are shared with TRBD1. Germline V lookup: CDR1 MNHEY, CDR2 SVGAGI. The CDR3 is made up of 14 amino acids. The junction had 6 bases not matched to a gene; V was cut back by 0 bases and J by 8 bases. CDR3 loop: CASSYSRQGIEAFF. The CDR3 DNA reads as TGTGCCAGCAGTTACTCAAGACAGGGCATAGAAGCTTTCTTT.